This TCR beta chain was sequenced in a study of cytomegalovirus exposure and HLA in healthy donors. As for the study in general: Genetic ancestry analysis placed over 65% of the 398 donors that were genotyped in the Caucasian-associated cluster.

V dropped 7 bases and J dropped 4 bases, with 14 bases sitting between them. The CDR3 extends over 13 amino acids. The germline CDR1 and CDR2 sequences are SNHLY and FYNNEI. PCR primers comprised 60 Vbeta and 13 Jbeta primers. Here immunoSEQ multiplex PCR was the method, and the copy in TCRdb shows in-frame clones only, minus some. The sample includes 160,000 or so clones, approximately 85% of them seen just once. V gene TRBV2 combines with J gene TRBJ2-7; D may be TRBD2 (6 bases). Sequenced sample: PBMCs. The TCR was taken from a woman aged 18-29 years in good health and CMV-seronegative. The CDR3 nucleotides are TGTGCCAGCACCCCGAACGCGGGGTACGAGCAGTACTTC. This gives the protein CASTPNAGYEQYF.